Below are 10 T cell receptor beta chains sequenced from a single sample in a study of T cells in women clearing cervical HPV infection. Using immunoSEQ multiplex PCR, the repertoire was profiled, and TCRdb retains in-frame clones only, with some absent. This table lists 20,000 to 25,000 clones. The source material was blood buffy coat. These receptors were taken from a woman aged 18 to 75 with a cervical HPV16 infection that either progressed to CIN3+ or cleared (not recorded which).

Notes on this clone: Its ends do not fully match the called genes, so a read error is possible. The read falls 3 residues short of the CDR3 end, and the missing part is taken from the germline J gene. This sequence joins TRBV19 and TRBJ1-5, with D perhaps TRBD1 (5 bases). This CDR3 has 14 amino acids. Germline CDR1 LNHDA, CDR2 SQIVND (reference sequence). The covered CDR3 bases are TGTGCGAGTACCGACAGACCTAGCAATCAGCCC. Its translation is CASTDRPSNQP. The CDR3 in its entirety is CASTDRPSNQPQHF.

About this clone itself: The read terminates 3 residues before the CDR3 end, so the remaining end is supplied by the germline J gene. The rearrangement joins TRBV6-2 or TRBV6-3 to TRBJ1-1; a weak D match, TRBD1 (6 bases). With 5 bases removed from V and 6 bases from J, the gap between germline ends came to 16 bases. Per the germline V gene, CDR1 is MNHEY and CDR2 is SVGEGT. This CDR3 has 14 amino acids. CDR3 amino acids: CASSLNTGRAEAFF. The CDR3 DNA, read in part, is TGTGCCAGCAGTCTTAATACAGGGCGGGCTGAA.

Worth noting for this clone: The CDR3 end falls 3 residues outside the read, so it is completed with the germline J gene. The genes are TRBV6-2 or TRBV6-3 and TRBJ2-1, with 10 nucleotides matching TRBD2. V dropped 7 bases and J dropped 4; count of bases not matched to a gene: 4. Germline V gene lookup returns CDR1 MNHEY and CDR2 SVGEGT. This CDR3 comprises 14 residues. The CDR3 loop reads CASKGAGGYNEQFF. CDR3 bases read: TGTGCCAGCAAGGGAGCGGGAGGGTACAATGAG.

A note on this clone: The CDR3 end is not reached by the read, which stops 3 residues before it; the germline J gene fills it in. V is TRBV6-2 or TRBV6-3 and J is TRBJ1-5; D gene unclear. Germline V lookup: CDR1 MNHEY, CDR2 SVGEGT. This CDR3 region has 12 residues. Trimming removed 4 bases at V and 3 bases at J, with 4 bases between. The CDR3 region is CASSFHNQPQHF. The part of the CDR3 DNA that was read is TGTGCCAGCAGTTTCCACAATCAGCCC.

As concerns this clone: The read ends 3 residues before the CDR3 terminus; that terminus is restored from the germline J gene. V and J are TRBV10-3 and TRBJ2-2; 11 bases match TRBD2. Germline CDR1 reads ENHRY; CDR2 reads SYGVKD. After removal of 6 bases from V and 5 bases from J, the junction contained 8 bases not matched to a gene. The CDR3 is 16 residues long. The DNA read from the CDR3 is TGTGCCATCAGCAAAACTAGCGGGAGTGGAACCGGGGAG. Translating gives CAISKTSGSGTGE. The CDR3, in full, reads CAISKTSGSGTGELFF.

With regard to this clone: Read coverage stops 3 residues before the CDR3 terminus; the germline J gene supplies the remainder. The genes are TRBV20-1 and TRBJ2-5, with TRBD2 identical over 10 bases. The V segment lost 6 bases and the J segment 5 bases; nucleotides outside the gene matches: 21. The CDR3 is 18 residues long. Germline V CDR1 and CDR2: DFQATT, SNEGSKA (reference sequence). The CDR3 here is CSAQSAGGPVGGAETQYF. The part of the CDR3 DNA that was read is TGCAGTGCCCAGTCAGCGGGAGGGCCGGTCGGGGGAGCGGAGACC.

On this clone: The read finishes 3 residues shy of the CDR3 end, and the germline J gene is used to complete it. The rearrangement links TRBV11-3 to TRBJ2-1, with D possibly being TRBD2 (6 bases). Per the germline V gene, CDR1 is SGHNT and CDR2 is YENEEA. CDR3 size: 14 residues. V gave up 4 bases and J gave up 1 base, with 8 bases separating them. CDR3 loop: CASSSGVSYNEQFF. The covered CDR3 bases are TGTGCCAGCAGCTCGGGGGTATCCTACAATGAG.

As to this clone: The observed sequence ends 3 residues before the CDR3 terminus, with the missing tail filled in from the germline J gene. The chain combines TRBV29-1 with TRBJ1-2; 11 bases match TRBD1. Germline loops: CDR1 SQVTM, CDR2 ANQGSEA. CDR3 length equals 12 residues. This chain's CDR3 is CSVRTGGRGYTF. CDR3 bases read: TGCAGCGTCAGGACAGGGGGCCGCGGC.

With respect to this clone: Sequencing ends 3 residues short of the CDR3 end; the germline J gene provides the rest. The genes are TRBV11-2 and TRBJ2-5; D perhaps matches TRBD2 (5 bases). The CDR3 sequence is 14 residues long. Trimming took off 5 bases at V and 7 bases at J, with 17 bases between the two ends. Germline CDR1 and CDR2: SGHAT and FQNNGV. CDR3 region: CASSQVLGLGTQYF. Partial CDR3 DNA: TGTGCCAGCAGCCAAGTACTAGGCCTTGGGACC.

This clone counts as medium-sized by frequency. Coverage ceases 3 residues before the CDR3 finishes, and the germline J gene fills in the end. This chain uses TRBV29-1 with TRBJ1-1, with 7 bases aligning to TRBD1. The CDR3 contains 13 residues. After removal of 5 bases from V and 5 bases from J, the junction contained 8 bases not matched to a gene. Germline CDR1 SQVTM, CDR2 ANQGSEA. CDR3 DNA, as far as it was read: TGCAGCGTTAAGCTCGACAGGGCTACTGAA. Its translation: CSVKLDRATE. The whole CDR3 sequence reads CSVKLDRATEAFF.